This T cell receptor beta chain is drawn from a study of blood T cells in healthy people across ages. Points from the study as a whole: Unknown donor CMV status possibly confounded expanded clonotype changes. Comparison with aged donors showed that long-lived donors had more naive CD4+ cells and higher diversity.

For this clonotype: The antigen is undetermined.

Per germline, CDR1 ENHRY and CDR2 SYGVKD. This CDR3 is 12 amino acids long. Trimming cost V 4 bases and J 4 bases, with 6 bases left between them. PCR was performed a second time for roughly 7 to 11 cycles using a sample-barcoded 5' primer and a J-beta primer mix. MiXCR, run by TCRdb on the 5' RACE reads, gives a single entry per CDR3 protein. This sample has about 1,500,000 distinct CDR3 sequences; 25% to 30% occur once, and the top ten carry about 8%. The chain couples TRBV10-3 to TRBJ2-3, with D unresolved. The sample consisted of blood. The receptor comes from a woman in her twenties or thirties in good health. The CDR3: CAISGVADTQYF. DNA of the CDR3: TGTGCCATCAGTGGGGTGGCAGATACGCAGTATTTT.